The clone carrying this TCR beta chain was counted many times. The antigen remains undetermined. These data come from a study of T cells in Graves' hyperthyroidism and ophthalmopathy. Whole-study context: Peripheral blood draws took place at initial diagnosis, ahead of any treatment. Points from the study as a whole: The model's output predicted ophthalmopathy at a median of around 6.9 months prior to onset.

An absence of ophthalmopathy progression within 18 months meant stable Graves' hyperthyroidism. Germline V gives CDR1 LGHDT, CDR2 YNNKEL (reference sequence). This CDR3 is 17 amino acids long. With 3 bases clipped from V and 5 bases from J, the junction kept 14 bases outside the gene matches. The CDR3 regions of TCR beta were amplified from RNA transcripts. HTBI primers were used for first-round RT-PCR of the TCR CDR3. From the multiplex PCR reads, TCRdb called clonotypes with MiXCR, one entry per CDR3 protein. The sample has roughly 420,000 distinct CDR3 sequences; approximately 15% are singletons. The sequence derives from a woman between 18 and 29 years old with Graves' hyperthyroidism. The rearrangement uses TRBV3-1 and TRBJ2-5; 8 bases align to TRBD2. The specimen was blood. CDR3 DNA: TGTGCCAGCAGCCATATACTAGCGGATTGGGATTGGGAGACCCAGTACTTC. Its translation is CASSHILADWDWETQYF.